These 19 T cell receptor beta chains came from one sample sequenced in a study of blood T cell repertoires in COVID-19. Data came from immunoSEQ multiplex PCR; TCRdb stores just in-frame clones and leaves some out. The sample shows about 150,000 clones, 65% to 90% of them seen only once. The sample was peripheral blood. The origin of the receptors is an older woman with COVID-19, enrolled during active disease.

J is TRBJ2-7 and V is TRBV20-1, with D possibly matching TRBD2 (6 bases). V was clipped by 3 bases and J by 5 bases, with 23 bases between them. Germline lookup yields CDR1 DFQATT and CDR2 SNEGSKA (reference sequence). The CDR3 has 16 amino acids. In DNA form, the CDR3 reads TGCAGTGCTAGTGCCCCACGACTAGAAGCAGCCCACGAGCAGTACTTC. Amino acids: CSASAPRLEAAHEQYF.

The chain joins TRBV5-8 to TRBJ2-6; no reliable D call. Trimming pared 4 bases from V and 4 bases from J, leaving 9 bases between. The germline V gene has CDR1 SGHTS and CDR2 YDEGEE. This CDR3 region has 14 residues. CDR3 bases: TGTGCCAGCAGCCTGACTGGCGGGGCCAACGTCCTGACTTTC. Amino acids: CASSLTGGANVLTF.

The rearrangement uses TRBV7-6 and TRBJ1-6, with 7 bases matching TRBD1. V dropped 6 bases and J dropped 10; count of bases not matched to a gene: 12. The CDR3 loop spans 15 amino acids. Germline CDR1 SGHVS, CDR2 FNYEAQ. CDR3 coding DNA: TGTGCCAGCAGATCCGAGGCAGGGGGAAACTCACCCCTCCACTTT. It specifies CASRSEAGGNSPLHF.

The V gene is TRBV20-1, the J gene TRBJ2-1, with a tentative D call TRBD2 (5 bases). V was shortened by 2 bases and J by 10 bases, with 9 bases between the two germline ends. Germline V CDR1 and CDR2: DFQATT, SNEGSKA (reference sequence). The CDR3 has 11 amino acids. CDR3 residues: CSARITGEQFF. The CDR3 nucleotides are TGCAGTGCTAGAATCACGGGGGAGCAGTTCTTC.

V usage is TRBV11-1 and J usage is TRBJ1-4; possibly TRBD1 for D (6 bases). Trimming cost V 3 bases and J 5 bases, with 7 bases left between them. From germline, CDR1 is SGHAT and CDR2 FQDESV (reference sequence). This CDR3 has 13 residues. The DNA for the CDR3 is TGTGCCAGCAGCTTTGGACAGAATGAAAAACTGTTTTTT. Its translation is CASSFGQNEKLFF. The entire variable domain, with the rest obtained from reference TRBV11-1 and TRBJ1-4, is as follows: EAEVAQSPRYKITEKSQAVAFWCDPISGHATLYWYRQILGQGPELLVQFQDESVVDDSQLPKDRFSAERLKGVDSTLKIQPAELGDSAMYLCASSFGQNEKLFFGSGTQLSVL.

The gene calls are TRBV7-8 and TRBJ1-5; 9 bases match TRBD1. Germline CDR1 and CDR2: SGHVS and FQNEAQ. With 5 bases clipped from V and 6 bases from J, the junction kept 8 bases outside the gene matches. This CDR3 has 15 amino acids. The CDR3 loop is CASSPGTGNIQPQHF. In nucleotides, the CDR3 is TGTGCCAGCAGCCCCGGGACAGGGAATATTCAGCCCCAGCATTTT.

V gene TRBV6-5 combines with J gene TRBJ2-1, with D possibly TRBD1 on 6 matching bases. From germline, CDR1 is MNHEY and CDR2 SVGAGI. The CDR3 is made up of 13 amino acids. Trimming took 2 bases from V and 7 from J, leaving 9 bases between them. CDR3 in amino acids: CASSYPQGNEQFF. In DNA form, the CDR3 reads TGTGCCAGCAGTTACCCCCAGGGGAATGAGCAGTTCTTC.

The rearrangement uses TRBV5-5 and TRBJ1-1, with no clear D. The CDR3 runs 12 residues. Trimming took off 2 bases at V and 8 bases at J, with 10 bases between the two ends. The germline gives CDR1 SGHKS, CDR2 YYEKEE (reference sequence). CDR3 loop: CASSLWSQEAFF. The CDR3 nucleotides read TGTGCCAGCAGCTTATGGAGCCAAGAAGCTTTCTTT.

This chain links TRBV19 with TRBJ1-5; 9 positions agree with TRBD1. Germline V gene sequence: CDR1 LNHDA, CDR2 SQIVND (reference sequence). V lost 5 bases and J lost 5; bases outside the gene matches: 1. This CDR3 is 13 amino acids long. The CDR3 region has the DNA TGTGCCAGTAGTTGGACAGGGGATCAGCCCCAGCATTTT. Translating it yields CASSWTGDQPQHF.

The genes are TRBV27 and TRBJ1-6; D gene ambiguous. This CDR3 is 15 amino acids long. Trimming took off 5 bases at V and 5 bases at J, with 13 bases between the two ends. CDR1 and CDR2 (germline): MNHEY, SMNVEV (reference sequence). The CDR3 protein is CASSPPRGNNSPLHF. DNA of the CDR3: TGTGCCAGCAGTCCGCCCCGCGGAAATAATTCACCCCTCCACTTT.

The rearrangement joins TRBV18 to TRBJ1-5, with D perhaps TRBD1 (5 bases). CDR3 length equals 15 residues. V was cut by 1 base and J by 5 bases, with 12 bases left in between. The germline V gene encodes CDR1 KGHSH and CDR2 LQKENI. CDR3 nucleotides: TGTGCCAGCTCACCACTCCCCCAGGGTGATCAGCCCCAGCATTTT. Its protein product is CASSPLPQGDQPQHF.

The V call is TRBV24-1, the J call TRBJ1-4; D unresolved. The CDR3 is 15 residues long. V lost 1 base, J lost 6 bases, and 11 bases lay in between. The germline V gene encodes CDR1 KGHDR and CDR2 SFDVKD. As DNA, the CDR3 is TGTGCCACCAGTGATTTATACACACCCCATGAAAAACTGTTTTTT. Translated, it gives CATSDLYTPHEKLFF.

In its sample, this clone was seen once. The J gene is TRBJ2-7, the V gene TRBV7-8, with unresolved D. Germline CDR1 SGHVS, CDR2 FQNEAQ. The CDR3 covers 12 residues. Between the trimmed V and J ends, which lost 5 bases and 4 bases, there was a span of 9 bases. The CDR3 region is CASSPTLYEQYV. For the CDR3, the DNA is TGTGCCAGCAGCCCAACATTATACGAGCAGTACGTC.

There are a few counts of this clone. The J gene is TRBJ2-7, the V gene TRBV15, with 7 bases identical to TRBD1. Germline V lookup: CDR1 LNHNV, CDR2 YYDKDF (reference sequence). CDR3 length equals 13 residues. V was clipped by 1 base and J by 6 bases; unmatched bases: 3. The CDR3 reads CATSRVTGAEQYV. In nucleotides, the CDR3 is TGTGCCACCAGCAGAGTTACAGGGGCCGAGCAGTACGTC.

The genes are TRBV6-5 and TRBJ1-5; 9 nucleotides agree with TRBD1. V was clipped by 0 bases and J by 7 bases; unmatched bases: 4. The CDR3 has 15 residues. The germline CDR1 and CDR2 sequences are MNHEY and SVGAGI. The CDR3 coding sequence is TGTGCCAGCAGTTACTCGAGGGGACAGGGACAGCCCCAGCATTTT. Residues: CASSYSRGQGQPQHF.

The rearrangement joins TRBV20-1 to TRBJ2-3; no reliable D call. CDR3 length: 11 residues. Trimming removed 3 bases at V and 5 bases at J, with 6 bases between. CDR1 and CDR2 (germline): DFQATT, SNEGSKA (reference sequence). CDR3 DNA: TGCAGTGCTAGGAAGCAAGATACGCAGTATTTT. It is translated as CSARKQDTQYF.

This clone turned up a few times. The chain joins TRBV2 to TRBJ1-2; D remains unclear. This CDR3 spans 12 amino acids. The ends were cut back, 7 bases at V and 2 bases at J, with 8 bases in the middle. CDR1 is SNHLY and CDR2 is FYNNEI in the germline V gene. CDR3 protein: CASKRPNYGYTF. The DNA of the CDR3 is TGTGCCAGCAAGAGGCCCAACTATGGCTACACCTTC.

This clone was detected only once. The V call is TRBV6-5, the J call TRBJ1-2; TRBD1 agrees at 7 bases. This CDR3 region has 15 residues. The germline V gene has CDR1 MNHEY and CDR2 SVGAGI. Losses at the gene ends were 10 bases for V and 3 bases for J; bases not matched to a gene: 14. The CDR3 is CATQPGKGGHYGYTF. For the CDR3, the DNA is TGTGCCACCCAGCCAGGGAAAGGGGGCCACTATGGCTACACCTTC.

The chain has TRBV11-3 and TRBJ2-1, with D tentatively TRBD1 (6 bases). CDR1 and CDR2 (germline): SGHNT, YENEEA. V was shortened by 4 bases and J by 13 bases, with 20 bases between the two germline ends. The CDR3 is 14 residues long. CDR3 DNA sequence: TGTGCCAGCAGCTCCACCGGGACACCGAAATTACAGTTCTTC. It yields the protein CASSSTGTPKLQFF.